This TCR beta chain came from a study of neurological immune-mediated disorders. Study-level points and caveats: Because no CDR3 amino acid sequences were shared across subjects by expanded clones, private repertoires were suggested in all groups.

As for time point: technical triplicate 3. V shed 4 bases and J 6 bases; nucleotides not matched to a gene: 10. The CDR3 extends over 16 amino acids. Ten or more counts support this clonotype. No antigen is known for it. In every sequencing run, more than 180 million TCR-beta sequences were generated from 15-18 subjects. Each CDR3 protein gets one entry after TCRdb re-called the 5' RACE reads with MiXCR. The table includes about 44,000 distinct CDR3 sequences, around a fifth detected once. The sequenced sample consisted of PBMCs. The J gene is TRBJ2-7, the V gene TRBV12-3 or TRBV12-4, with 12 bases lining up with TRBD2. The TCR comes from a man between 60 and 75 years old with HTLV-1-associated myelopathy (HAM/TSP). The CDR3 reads CASSSRETSGSLEQYF. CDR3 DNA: TGTGCCAGCAGTTCCAGGGAGACTAGCGGGAGTCTCGAGCAGTACTTC.